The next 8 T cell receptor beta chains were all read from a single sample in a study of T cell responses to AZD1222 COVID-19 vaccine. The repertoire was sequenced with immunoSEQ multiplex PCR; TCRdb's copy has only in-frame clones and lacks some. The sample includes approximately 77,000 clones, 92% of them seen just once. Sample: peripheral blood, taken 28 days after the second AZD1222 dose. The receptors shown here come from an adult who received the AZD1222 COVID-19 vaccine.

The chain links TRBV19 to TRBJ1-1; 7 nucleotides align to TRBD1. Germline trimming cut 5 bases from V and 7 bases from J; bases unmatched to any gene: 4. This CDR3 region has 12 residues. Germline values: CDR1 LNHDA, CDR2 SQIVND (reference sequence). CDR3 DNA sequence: TGTGCCAGTAGTCCGCGACAGGGTGAAGCTTTCTTT. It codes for CASSPRQGEAFF.

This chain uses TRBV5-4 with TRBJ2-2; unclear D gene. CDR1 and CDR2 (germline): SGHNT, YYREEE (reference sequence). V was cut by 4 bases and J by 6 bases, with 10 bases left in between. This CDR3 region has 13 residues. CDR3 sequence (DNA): TGTGCCAGCAGCCCAAGCCTAGCCGGGGAGCTGTTTTTT. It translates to CASSPSLAGELFF.

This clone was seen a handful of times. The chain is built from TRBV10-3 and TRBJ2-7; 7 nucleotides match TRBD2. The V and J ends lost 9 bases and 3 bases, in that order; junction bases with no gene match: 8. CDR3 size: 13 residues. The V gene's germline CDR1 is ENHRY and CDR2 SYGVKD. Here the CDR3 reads CAIGLGGYYEQYF. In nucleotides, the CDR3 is TGTGCCATTGGACTAGGTGGTTACTACGAGCAGTACTTC.

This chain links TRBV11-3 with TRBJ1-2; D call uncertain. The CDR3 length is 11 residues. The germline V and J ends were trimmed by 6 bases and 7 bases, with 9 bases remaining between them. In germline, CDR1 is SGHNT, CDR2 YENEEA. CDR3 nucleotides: TGTGCCAGCAGATTTAGGGTTGGCTACACCTTC. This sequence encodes CASRFRVGYTF.

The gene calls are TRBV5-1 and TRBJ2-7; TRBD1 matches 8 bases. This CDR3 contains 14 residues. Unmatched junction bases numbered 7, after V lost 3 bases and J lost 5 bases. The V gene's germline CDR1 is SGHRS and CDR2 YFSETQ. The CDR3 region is CASSSYRGAHEQYF. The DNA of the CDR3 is TGCGCCAGCAGCTCTTACAGGGGGGCCCACGAGCAGTACTTC.

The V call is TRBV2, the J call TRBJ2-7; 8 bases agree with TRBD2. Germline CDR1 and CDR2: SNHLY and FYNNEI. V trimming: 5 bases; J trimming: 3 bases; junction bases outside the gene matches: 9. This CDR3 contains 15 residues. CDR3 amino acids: CASSLLAAPFYEQYF. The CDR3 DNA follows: TGTGCCAGCAGTCTACTAGCGGCCCCATTCTACGAGCAGTACTTC.

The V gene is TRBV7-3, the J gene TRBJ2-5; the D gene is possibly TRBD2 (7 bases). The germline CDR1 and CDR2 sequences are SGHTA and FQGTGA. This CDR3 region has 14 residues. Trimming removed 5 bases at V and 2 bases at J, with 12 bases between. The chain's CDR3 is CASSQRGGQETQYF. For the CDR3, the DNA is TGTGCCAGCAGCCAAAGGGGGGGTCAAGAGACCCAGTACTTC.

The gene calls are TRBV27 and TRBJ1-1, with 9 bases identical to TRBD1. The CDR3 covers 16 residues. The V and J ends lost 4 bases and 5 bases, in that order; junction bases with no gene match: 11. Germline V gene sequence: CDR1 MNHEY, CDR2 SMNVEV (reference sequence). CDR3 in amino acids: CASSSSDRGAGTEAFF. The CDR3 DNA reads TGTGCCAGCAGTTCCTCGGACAGGGGCGCGGGTACTGAAGCTTTCTTT.